These 5 T cell receptor beta chains came from one sample sequenced in a study of CD8 T cells in Susac syndrome. Reverse transcription used roughly 0.5 to 1 ug RNA and random hexamers. Each CDR3 protein gets one entry after TCRdb re-called the immunoSEQ multiplex PCR reads with MiXCR. The sample carries about 290,000 distinct CDR3 sequences, 70% to 90% recorded once. The sequencing sample was made of CD8+ T cells from PBMCs. These receptors all come from a human donor with multiple sclerosis.

The chain recombines TRBV20-1 with TRBJ2-7, with D maybe TRBD2 (5 bases). CDR1 and CDR2 from the germline V gene are DFQATT and SNEGSKA (reference sequence). CDR3 length equals 16 residues. Trimming shortened V by 3 bases and J by 0 bases, and 18 bases separated the two germline ends. The CDR3 sequence: CSASSPSQAFSYEQYF. Written as DNA, the CDR3 is TGCAGTGCTAGCTCCCCTAGCCAGGCCTTCTCCTACGAGCAGTACTTC.

This chain joins TRBV20-1 and TRBJ2-7; 7 nucleotides line up with TRBD2. CDR1 DFQATT and CDR2 SNEGSKA come from the germline V gene (reference sequence). Trimming took 5 bases from V and 4 from J; bases not matched to a gene: 2. CDR3 length: 11 amino acids. The CDR3 region is CSAGREYEQYF. In DNA, the CDR3 is TGCAGTGCTGGGAGGGAGTACGAGCAGTACTTC.

V gene TRBV4-3 combines with J gene TRBJ2-1, with no clear D. This CDR3 has 14 residues. From germline, CDR1 is LGHNA and CDR2 YSLEER. The V end was cut by 4 bases, the J end by 6 bases, with 13 bases between. CDR3 coding DNA: TGCGCCAGCAGCCCTTACGAGTTGGGCAATGAGCAGTTCTTC. Its protein is CASSPYELGNEQFF.

This clonotype was observed once. The chain has TRBV5-6 and TRBJ2-7, with D maybe TRBD1 (7 bases). Germline V gene lookup returns CDR1 SGHDT and CDR2 YYEEEE. There are 15 residues in the CDR3. V gave up 2 bases and J gave up 0 bases, with 12 bases separating them. The CDR3: CASSFGGGASYEQYF. Written as DNA, the CDR3 is TGTGCCAGCAGCTTCGGAGGGGGCGCCTCCTACGAGCAGTACTTC.

The rearrangement uses TRBV2 and TRBJ2-7, with 12 bases fitting TRBD1. CDR3 length: 15 residues. Trimming took 5 bases from V and 5 from J; bases not matched to a gene: 7. CDR1 SNHLY and CDR2 FYNNEI come from the germline V gene. The CDR3: CASSPGQGARNEQYF. DNA of the CDR3: TGTGCCAGCAGTCCGGGACAGGGGGCGAGGAACGAGCAGTACTTC. The variable domain in full, completed from reference TRBV2 and TRBJ2-7, reads EPEVTQTPSHQVTQMGQEVILRCVPISNHLYFYWYRQILGQKVEFLVSFYNNEISEKSEIFDDQFSVERPDGSNFTLKIRSTKLEDSAMYFCASSPGQGARNEQYFGPGTRLTVT.